These 21 T cell receptor beta chains were sequenced from one sample in a study of spatial heterogeneity in lung cancer. The time point here: blood at routine non-recurrence follow-up after resection. No cell sorting; template was whole RNA from tumor, lung tissue or PBMC. One entry per CDR3 protein results from TCRdb running MiXCR on the 5' RACE reads. The sample carries some 120,000 distinct CDR3 sequences, about 12% recorded once. This sample comprised PBMCs, obtained at follow-up. All receptors derive from a male donor with early-stage non-small cell lung cancer.

At least ten counts were recorded for this clonotype. The CDR3 spells CAISTATPVYEQYF. In DNA, the CDR3 is TGTGCCATCAGTACAGCCACCCCGGTCTACGAGCAGTACTTC. The chain recombines TRBV10-3 with TRBJ2-7; D gene unclear. Trimming cost V 5 bases and J 3 bases, with 14 bases left between them. Germline CDR1 ENHRY, CDR2 SYGVKD. This CDR3 region has 14 residues.

This clonotype was seen a handful of times. V is TRBV18 and J is TRBJ2-7, with 9 nucleotides matching TRBD1. Germline V CDR1 and CDR2: KGHSH, LQKENI. Trimming cost V 3 bases and J 7 bases; bases outside gene matches: 7. The CDR3 is 14 amino acids. CDR3 residues: CASSPRTGDGEQYF. In nucleotides, the CDR3 is TGTGCCAGCTCACCCAGGACAGGGGATGGTGAGCAGTACTTC.

Many counts were recorded for this clonotype. The V call is TRBV4-1, the J call TRBJ2-1, with D tentatively TRBD1 (6 bases). The CDR3 runs to 19 residues. Germline values: CDR1 MGHRA, CDR2 YSYEKL. V gave up 4 bases and J gave up 7 bases, with 29 bases separating them. CDR3 in DNA: TGCGCCAGCAGCCGGTTCAAACTAACGTTGGGGCAGGGGACAAATGAGCAGTTCTTC. Its translation: CASSRFKLTLGQGTNEQFF.

In this sample, this clonotype turned up many times. V and J are TRBV20-1 and TRBJ2-7, with D tentatively TRBD2 (6 bases). The germline gives CDR1 DFQATT, CDR2 SNEGSKA (reference sequence). V was pared by 5 bases and J by 0 bases, with 14 bases between. The CDR3 is 14 residues long. The CDR3 DNA reads as TGCAGTGCTGCCACGGGAGTTAGCTCCTACGAGCAGTACTTC. It codes for CSAATGVSSYEQYF.

The rearrangement links TRBV5-4 to TRBJ2-5; possible D gene TRBD2, 6 bases. CDR1 and CDR2 (germline): SGHNT, YYREEE (reference sequence). The ends were cut back, 0 bases at V and 2 bases at J, with 11 bases in the middle. This CDR3 is 15 amino acids long. The DNA of the CDR3 is TGTGCCAGCAGCTTGGGAGGGACTCGGCAAGAGACCCAGTACTTC. Protein: CASSLGGTRQETQYF.

This clonotype showed up just a few times. The genes are TRBV10-3 and TRBJ2-4, with TRBD1 identical over 7 bases. Germline CDR1 reads ENHRY; CDR2 reads SYGVKD. The length of the CDR3 is 16 residues. With V trimmed by 0 bases and J by 5 bases, 7 bases remained unmatched. CDR3 DNA: TGTGCCATCAGTGAGTCGTCAGGGGGAGAGGAAAACATTCAGTACTTC. The encoded protein is CAISESSGGEENIQYF.

CDR3 protein: CASSSGLRGAETQYF. For the CDR3, the DNA is TGTGCCAGCAGCTCGGGACTCCGGGGGGCAGAGACCCAGTACTTC. The gene calls are TRBV7-2 and TRBJ2-5; possibly TRBD2 for D (7 bases). Between the trimmed V and J ends, which lost 4 bases and 4 bases, there was a span of 16 bases. Germline V CDR1 and CDR2: SGHTA, FQGNSA. The length of the CDR3 is 15 residues.

This chain uses TRBV9 with TRBJ1-4; TRBD1 might be the D (5 bases). The CDR3 contains 16 residues. V gave up 2 bases and J gave up 4 bases, with 15 bases separating them. CDR1 and CDR2 (germline): SGDLS, YYNGEE. In nucleotides, the CDR3 is TGTGCCAGCAGCGTGGCCGGGGGGACCCATAATGAAAAACTGTTTTTT. Protein: CASSVAGGTHNEKLFF.

In its sample, this clonotype was seen a few times. This sequence joins TRBV7-9 and TRBJ2-5; TRBD1 agrees at 7 bases. There are 14 residues in the CDR3. Trimming at V came to 4 bases and at J to 0 bases, leaving 2 bases not matched to a gene. Germline V gene data show CDR1 as SEHNR and CDR2 as FQNEAQ (reference sequence). The CDR3 here is CASSSTGHQETQYF. In DNA, the CDR3 is TGTGCCAGCAGCTCGACAGGGCACCAAGAGACCCAGTACTTC.

This clonotype turned up a few times. The chain couples TRBV7-2 to TRBJ2-4, with D possibly being TRBD1 or TRBD2 (6 bases each). V gave up 5 bases and J gave up 1 base, with 18 bases separating them. Germline-derived CDR1 and CDR2 are SGHTA and FQGNSA. The CDR3 contains 17 residues. The CDR3 reads CASSIHTGTGAKNIQYF. The CDR3 region has the DNA TGTGCCAGCAGCATCCATACAGGGACTGGGGCCAAAAACATTCAGTACTTC.

This clonotype was detected only a few times. The CDR3 region is CASSQDNRRGQYF. The CDR3 DNA sequence: TGTGCCAGCAGCCAAGATAACAGACGAGGGCAGTACTTC. The genes are TRBV3-1 and TRBJ2-7; D is uncertain. There are 13 residues in the CDR3. Looked up from germline, CDR1 is LGHDT and CDR2 is YNNKEL (reference sequence). V was clipped by 0 bases and J by 9 bases, with 12 bases between them.

The chain joins TRBV7-2 to TRBJ2-3; D remains ambiguous. V was cut by 1 base and J by 2 bases, with 10 bases left in between. Germline loops: CDR1 SGHTA, CDR2 FQGNSA. The length of the CDR3 is 15 residues. This CDR3 is CASSLDGLNTDTQYF. The DNA of the CDR3 is TGTGCCAGCAGCTTAGACGGGCTTAACACAGATACGCAGTATTTT.

The J gene is TRBJ1-3, the V gene TRBV7-3, with 7 nucleotides matching TRBD1. Trimming cost V 0 bases and J 2 bases; bases outside gene matches: 1. The germline gives CDR1 SGHTA, CDR2 FQGTGA. The CDR3 runs to 15 residues. The CDR3, as DNA: TGTGCCAGCAGCTTAACCGGGACAGCTGGAAACACCATATATTTT. Encoded protein: CASSLTGTAGNTIYF.

This chain links TRBV18 with TRBJ1-1; D gene uncertain. The germline V gene encodes CDR1 KGHSH and CDR2 LQKENI. The ends were cut back, 4 bases at V and 0 bases at J, with 15 bases in the middle. The CDR3 sequence is 16 residues long. CDR3 protein: CASSLTGHAVNTEAFF. The CDR3, as DNA: TGTGCCAGCTCACTTACGGGCCACGCGGTGAACACTGAAGCTTTCTTT.

This clonotype was found a few times. The chain uses TRBV10-1 and TRBJ2-3, with D possibly matching TRBD1 (5 bases). The CDR3 spans 14 residues. Germline loops: CDR1 WNHNN, CDR2 SYGVQD (reference sequence). The V end was cut by 5 bases, the J end by 0 bases, with 9 bases between. CDR3 DNA: TGCGCCAGCAGTTGGACAACTAGCACAGATACGCAGTATTTT. It translates to CASSWTTSTDTQYF.

This clonotype was observed many times. The V call is TRBV29-1, the J call TRBJ1-6; 8 positions agree with TRBD1. The V gene's germline CDR1 is SQVTM and CDR2 ANQGSEA. V lost 4 bases to trimming and J lost 14 bases; unmatched junction nucleotides: 10. This CDR3 is built from 13 residues. The CDR3 nucleotides read TGCAGCGTTGCTGGACAGGGCCCTGGGTCCCTCCACTTT. Its protein is CSVAGQGPGSLHF.

J is TRBJ2-5 and V is TRBV9; 16 positions agree with TRBD2. Germline V gene lookup returns CDR1 SGDLS and CDR2 YYNGEE. V gave up 3 bases and J gave up 5 bases; unmatched junction bases: 7. This CDR3 is 17 amino acids long. CDR3: CASSAGTSGGAGETQYF. In nucleotides, the CDR3 is TGTGCCAGCAGCGCCGGGACTAGCGGGGGGGCTGGGGAGACCCAGTACTTC.

The chain uses TRBV20-1 and TRBJ2-1; D call uncertain. From germline, CDR1 is DFQATT and CDR2 SNEGSKA (reference sequence). V lost 3 bases and J lost 7, with 10 bases in between. The CDR3 loop spans 12 amino acids. The CDR3 here is CSARIDTNEQFF. As DNA, the CDR3 is TGCAGTGCTAGGATAGACACGAATGAGCAGTTCTTC.

This clonotype was detected ten times or more. The genes are TRBV4-2 and TRBJ1-6; 8 bases match TRBD1. CDR3 length: 15 amino acids. Germline assignment: CDR1 LGHNA and CDR2 YNFKEQ. V gave up 1 base and J gave up 7 bases; unmatched junction bases: 3. CDR3 DNA sequence: TGTGCCAGCAGCCAAGGGACAGGGCGGAATTCACCCCTCCACTTT. Its translation is CASSQGTGRNSPLHF.

This clonotype came up many times. The junction shows a germline mismatch at one end, possibly a read error. The rearrangement joins TRBV4-1 to TRBJ2-5; 9 nucleotides agree with TRBD2. The CDR3 has 12 amino acids. Per the germline V gene, CDR1 is MGHRA and CDR2 is YSYEKL. CDR3 DNA sequence: TGCGCCAGCAGCCAGCTTAGCGGGGGCAGGTTCTTC. Protein: CASSQLSGGRFF.

Ten or more counts support this clonotype. The chain uses TRBV10-1 and TRBJ2-3; D unclear. From germline, CDR1 is WNHNN and CDR2 SYGVQD (reference sequence). The CDR3 runs 12 residues. V lost 2 bases and J 4 bases, leaving 4 bases between the germline ends. CDR3 coding DNA: TGCGCCAGCAGTGAGGGACCAGATACGCAGTATTTT. Protein: CASSEGPDTQYF.